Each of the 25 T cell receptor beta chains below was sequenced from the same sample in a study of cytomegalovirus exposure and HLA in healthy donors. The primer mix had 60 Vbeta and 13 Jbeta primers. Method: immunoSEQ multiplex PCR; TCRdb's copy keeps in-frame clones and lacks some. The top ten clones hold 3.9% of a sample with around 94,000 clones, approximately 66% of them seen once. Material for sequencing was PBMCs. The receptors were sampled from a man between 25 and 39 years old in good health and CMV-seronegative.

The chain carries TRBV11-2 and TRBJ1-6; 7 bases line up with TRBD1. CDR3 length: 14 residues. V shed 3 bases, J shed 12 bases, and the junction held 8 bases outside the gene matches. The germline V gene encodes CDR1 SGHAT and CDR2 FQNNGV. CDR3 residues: CASSFGTAGGPLHF. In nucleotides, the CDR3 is TGTGCCAGCAGCTTCGGGACAGCCGGAGGACCCCTCCACTTT.

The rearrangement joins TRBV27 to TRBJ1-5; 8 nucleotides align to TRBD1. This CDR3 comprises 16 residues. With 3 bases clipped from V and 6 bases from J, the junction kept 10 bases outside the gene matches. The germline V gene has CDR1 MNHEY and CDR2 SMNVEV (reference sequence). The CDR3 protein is CASSFRGQGARQPQHF. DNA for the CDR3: TGTGCCAGCAGTTTTAGGGGGCAGGGGGCACGTCAGCCCCAGCATTTT.

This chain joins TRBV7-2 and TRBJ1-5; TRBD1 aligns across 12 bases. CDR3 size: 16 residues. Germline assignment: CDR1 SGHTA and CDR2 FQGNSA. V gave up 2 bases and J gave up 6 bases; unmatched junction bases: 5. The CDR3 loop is CASSLSGTGGRQPQHF. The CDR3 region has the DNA TGTGCCAGCAGCTTAAGCGGGACAGGGGGCCGTCAGCCCCAGCATTTT.

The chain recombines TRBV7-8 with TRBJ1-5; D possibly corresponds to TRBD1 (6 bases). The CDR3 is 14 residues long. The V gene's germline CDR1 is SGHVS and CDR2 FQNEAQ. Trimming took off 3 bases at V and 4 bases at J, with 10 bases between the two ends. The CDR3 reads CASSFSTGNQPQHF. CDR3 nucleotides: TGTGCCAGCAGCTTCAGTACAGGGAATCAGCCCCAGCATTTT.

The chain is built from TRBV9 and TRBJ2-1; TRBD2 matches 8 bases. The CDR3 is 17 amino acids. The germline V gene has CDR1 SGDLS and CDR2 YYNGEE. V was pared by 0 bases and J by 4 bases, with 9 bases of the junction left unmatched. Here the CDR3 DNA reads TGTGCCAGCAGCGTAGGGAGTAGCGGGACCTCATACAATGAGCAGTTCTTC. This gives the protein CASSVGSSGTSYNEQFF.

The CDR3 loop reads CASSPFSGSSYEQYF. For the CDR3, the DNA is TGTGCCAGCAGCCCCTTTAGCGGGTCATCCTACGAGCAGTACTTC. The V and J genes are TRBV6-5 and TRBJ2-7; 7 nucleotides match TRBD2. The CDR3 loop spans 15 amino acids. Trimming took 6 bases from V and 1 from J; bases not matched to a gene: 9. CDR1 and CDR2 from the germline V gene are MNHEY and SVGAGI.

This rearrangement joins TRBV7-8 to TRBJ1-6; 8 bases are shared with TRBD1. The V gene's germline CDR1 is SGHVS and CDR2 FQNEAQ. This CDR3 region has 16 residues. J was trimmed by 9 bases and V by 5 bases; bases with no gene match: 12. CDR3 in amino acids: CASSGDRGAIGSPLHF. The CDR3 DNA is TGTGCCAGCAGCGGAGACAGGGGCGCTATTGGTTCACCCCTCCACTTT.

This chain's CDR3 is CASSSPGISSGEQYF. The CDR3 DNA follows: TGTGCCAGCAGCTCTCCAGGGATTTCATCAGGGGAGCAGTACTTC. The chain joins TRBV5-4 to TRBJ2-7; maybe TRBD1 (5 bases). This CDR3 comprises 15 residues. The germline V gene encodes CDR1 SGHNT and CDR2 YYREEE (reference sequence). Trimming removed 3 bases from V and 7 bases from J, with 20 bases in between.

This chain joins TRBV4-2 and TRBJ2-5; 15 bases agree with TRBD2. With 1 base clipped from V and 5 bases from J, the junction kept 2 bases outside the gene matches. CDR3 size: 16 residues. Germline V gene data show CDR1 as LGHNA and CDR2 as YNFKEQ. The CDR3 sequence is CASSQAGTSGGETQYF. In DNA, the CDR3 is TGTGCCAGCAGCCAAGCCGGGACTAGCGGGGGGGAGACCCAGTACTTC.

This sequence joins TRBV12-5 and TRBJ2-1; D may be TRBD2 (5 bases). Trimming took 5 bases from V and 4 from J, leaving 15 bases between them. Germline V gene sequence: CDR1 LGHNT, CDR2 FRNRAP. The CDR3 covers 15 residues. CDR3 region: CASGLRVGVYNEQFF. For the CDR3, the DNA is TGTGCTAGTGGTCTTCGGGTGGGAGTTTACAATGAGCAGTTCTTC.

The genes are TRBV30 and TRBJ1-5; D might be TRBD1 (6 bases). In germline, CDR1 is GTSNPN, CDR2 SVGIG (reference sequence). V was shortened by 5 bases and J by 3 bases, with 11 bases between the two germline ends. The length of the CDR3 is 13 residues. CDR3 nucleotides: TGTGCCTGGGGACAGCTCCCCAATCAGCCCCAGCATTTT. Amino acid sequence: CAWGQLPNQPQHF.

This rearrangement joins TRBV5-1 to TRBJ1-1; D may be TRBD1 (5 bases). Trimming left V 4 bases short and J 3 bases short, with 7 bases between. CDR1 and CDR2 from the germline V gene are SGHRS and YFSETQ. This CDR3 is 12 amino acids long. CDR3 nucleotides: TGCGCCAGCAGCCGGGGGGACACTGAAGCTTTCTTT. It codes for CASSRGDTEAFF. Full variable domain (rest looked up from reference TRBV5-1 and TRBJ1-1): KAGVTQTPRYLIKTRGQQVTLSCSPISGHRSVSWYQQTPGQGLQFLFEYFSETQRNKGNFPGRFSGRQFSNSRSEMNVSTLELGDSALYLCASSRGDTEAFFGQGTRLTVV.

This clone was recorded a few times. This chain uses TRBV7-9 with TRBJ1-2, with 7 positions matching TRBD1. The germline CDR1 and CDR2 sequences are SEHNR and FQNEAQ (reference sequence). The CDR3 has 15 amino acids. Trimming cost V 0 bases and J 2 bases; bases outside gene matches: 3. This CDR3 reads CASSLAEGGNYGYTF. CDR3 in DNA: TGTGCCAGCAGCTTAGCAGAAGGGGGCAACTATGGCTACACCTTC.

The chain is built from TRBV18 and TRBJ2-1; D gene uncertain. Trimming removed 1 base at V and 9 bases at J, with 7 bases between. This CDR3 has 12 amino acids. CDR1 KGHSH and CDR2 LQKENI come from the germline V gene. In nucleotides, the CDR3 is TGTGCCAGCTCACCACGTGGGCCTGAGCAGTTCTTC. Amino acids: CASSPRGPEQFF.

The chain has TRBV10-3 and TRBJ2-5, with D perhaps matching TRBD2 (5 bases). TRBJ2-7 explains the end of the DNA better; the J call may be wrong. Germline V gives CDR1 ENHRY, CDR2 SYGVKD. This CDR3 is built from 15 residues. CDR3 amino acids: CAISGGQVPDYEQYF. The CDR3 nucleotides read TGTGCCATCAGTGGAGGGCAGGTACCAGACTACGAGCAGTACTTC.

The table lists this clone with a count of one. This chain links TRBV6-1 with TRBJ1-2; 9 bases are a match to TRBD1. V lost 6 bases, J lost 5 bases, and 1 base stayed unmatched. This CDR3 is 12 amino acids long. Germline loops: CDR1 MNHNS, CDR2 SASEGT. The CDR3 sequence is CASRQGAYGYTF. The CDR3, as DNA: TGTGCCAGCAGACAGGGGGCGTATGGCTACACCTTC.

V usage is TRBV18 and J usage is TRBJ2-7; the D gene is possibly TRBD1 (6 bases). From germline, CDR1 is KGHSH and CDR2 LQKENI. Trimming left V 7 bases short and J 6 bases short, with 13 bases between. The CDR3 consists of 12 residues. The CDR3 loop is CASLPIGGEQYF. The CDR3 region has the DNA TGTGCCAGCTTACCGATAGGGGGCGAGCAGTACTTC. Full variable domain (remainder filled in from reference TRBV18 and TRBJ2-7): NAGVMQNPRHLVRRRGQEARLRCSPMKGHSHVYWYRQLPEEGLKFMVYLQKENIIDESGMPKERFSAEFPKEGPSILRIQQVVRGDSAAYFCASLPIGGEQYFGPGTRLTVT.

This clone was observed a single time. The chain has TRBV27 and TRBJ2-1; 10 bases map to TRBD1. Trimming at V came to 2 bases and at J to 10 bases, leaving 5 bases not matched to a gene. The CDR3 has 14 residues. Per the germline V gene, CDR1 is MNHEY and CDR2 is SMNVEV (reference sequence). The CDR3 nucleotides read TGTGCCAGCAGTTTAAGGACAGGGGGTTGGGAGCAGTTCTTC. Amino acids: CASSLRTGGWEQFF.

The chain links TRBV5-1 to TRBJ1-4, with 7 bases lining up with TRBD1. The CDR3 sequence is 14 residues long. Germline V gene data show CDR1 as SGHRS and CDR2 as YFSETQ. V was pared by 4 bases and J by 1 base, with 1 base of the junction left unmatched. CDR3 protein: CASSTGETNEKLFF. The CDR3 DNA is TGCGCCAGCAGCACAGGGGAAACTAATGAAAAACTGTTTTTT.

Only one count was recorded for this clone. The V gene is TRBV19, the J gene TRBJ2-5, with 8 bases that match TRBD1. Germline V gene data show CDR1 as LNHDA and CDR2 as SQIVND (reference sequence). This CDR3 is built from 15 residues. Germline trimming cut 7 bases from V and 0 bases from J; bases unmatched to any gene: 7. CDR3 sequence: CASKRGQAYQETQYF. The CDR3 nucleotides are TGTGCCAGTAAGAGGGGACAGGCGTACCAAGAGACCCAGTACTTC. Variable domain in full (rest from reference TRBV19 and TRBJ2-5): DGGITQSPKYLFRKEGQNVTLSCEQNLNHDAMYWYRQDPGQGLRLIYYSQIVNDFQKGDIAEGYSVSREKKESFPLTVTSAQKNPTAFYLCASKRGQAYQETQYFGPGTRLLVL.

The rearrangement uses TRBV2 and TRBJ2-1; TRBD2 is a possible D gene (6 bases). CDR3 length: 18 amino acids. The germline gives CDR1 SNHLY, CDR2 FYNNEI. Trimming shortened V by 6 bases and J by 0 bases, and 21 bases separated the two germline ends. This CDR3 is CASRPPGLAVSSYNEQFF. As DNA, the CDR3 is TGTGCCAGCAGGCCACCGGGACTGGCTGTTAGCTCCTACAATGAGCAGTTCTTC.

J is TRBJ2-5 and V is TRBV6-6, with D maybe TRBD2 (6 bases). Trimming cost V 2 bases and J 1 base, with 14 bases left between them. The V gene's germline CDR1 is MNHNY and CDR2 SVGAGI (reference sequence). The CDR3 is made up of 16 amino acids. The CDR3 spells CASSYAGTPGQETQYF. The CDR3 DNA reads TGTGCCAGCAGTTACGCCGGGACTCCGGGCCAAGAGACCCAGTACTTC.

The CDR3 DNA reads TGCAGCGTTGAGAGGTCTTCGGGCTACACCTTC. Its translation: CSVERSSGYTF. The rearrangement joins TRBV29-1 to TRBJ1-2; D not certain. Per the germline V gene, CDR1 is SQVTM and CDR2 is ANQGSEA. This CDR3 region has 11 residues. The V end was cut by 3 bases, the J end by 8 bases, with 10 bases between.

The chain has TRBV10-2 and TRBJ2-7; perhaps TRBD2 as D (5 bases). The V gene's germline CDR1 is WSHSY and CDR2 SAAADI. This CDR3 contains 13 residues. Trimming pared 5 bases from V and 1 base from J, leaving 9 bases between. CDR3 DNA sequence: TGCGCCAGCAGTTCGGACTCTTCCTACGAGCAGTACTTC. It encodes CASSSDSSYEQYF.

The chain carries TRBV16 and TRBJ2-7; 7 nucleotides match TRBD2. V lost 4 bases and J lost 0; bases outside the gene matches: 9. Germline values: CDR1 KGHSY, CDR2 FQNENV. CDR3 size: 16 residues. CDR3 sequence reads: CASSPLDGGNSYEQYF. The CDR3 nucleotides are TGTGCCAGCAGCCCATTAGACGGGGGGAACTCCTACGAGCAGTACTTC. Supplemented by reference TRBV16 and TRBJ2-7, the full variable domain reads GEEVAQTPKHLVRGEGQKAKLYCAPIKGHSYVFWYQQVLKNEFKFLISFQNENVFDETGMPKERFSAKCLPNSPCSLEIQATKLEDSAVYFCASSPLDGGNSYEQYFGPGTRLTVT.